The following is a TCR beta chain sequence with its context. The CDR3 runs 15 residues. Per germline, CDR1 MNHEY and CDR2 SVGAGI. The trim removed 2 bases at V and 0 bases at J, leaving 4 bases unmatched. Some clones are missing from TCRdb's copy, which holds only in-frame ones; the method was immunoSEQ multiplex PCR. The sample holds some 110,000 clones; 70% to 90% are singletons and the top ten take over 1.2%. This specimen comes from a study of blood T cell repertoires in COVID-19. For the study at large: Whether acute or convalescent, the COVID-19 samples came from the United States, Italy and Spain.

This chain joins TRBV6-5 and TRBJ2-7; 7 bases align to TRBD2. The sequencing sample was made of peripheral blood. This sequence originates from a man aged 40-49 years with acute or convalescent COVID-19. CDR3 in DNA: TGTGCCAGCAGTTACCTCTCGGGGGGCTCCTACGAGCAGTACTTC. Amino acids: CASSYLSGGSYEQYF.